The 11 T cell receptor beta chains reported below all come from one sample, sequenced in a study of shared clonotypes between healthy human individuals. Repertoires were generated with immunoSEQ multiplex PCR, while TCRdb's copy carries only in-frame clones and drops some. The sample holds about 1.4 million clones, around 97% seen once. What was sequenced was naive CD4+ T cells sorted from blood. The sample's subset: CD45RA+ positively selected. The receptor source for this set is a man younger than 45 in good health.

This chain connects TRBV14 to TRBJ2-4; 8 bases are shared with TRBD2. The CDR3 spans 13 residues. Germline V gene data show CDR1 as SGHDN and CDR2 as FVKESK. The CDR3 DNA is TGTCCACGGGAGGGAGTTCCCAAAAACATTCAGTACTTC. Its translation is CPREGVPKNIQYF.

This chain joins TRBV19 and TRBJ2-4; 8 nucleotides line up with TRBD1. The CDR3 has 14 residues. Trimming cost V 4 bases and J 6 bases; bases outside gene matches: 5. In germline, CDR1 is LNHDA, CDR2 SQIVND (reference sequence). The CDR3: CASSNGQGVNIQYF. The CDR3 DNA reads as TGTGCCAGTAGTAATGGACAGGGCGTAAACATTCAGTACTTC.

The chain employs TRBV27 and TRBJ2-2, with 8 bases that match TRBD1. This CDR3 is 17 amino acids long. Trimming removed 5 bases from V and 4 bases from J; junction bases left unmatched: 12. Germline CDR1 MNHEY, CDR2 SMNVEV (reference sequence). The CDR3 protein is CASSASTGALLTGELFF. In nucleotides, the CDR3 is TGTGCCAGCAGTGCCTCGACAGGGGCCCTACTCACCGGGGAGCTGTTTTTT.

Here the CDR3 reads CASAIWGTDTQYF. The CDR3 DNA reads as TGTGCCAGTGCAATTTGGGGCACAGATACGCAGTATTTT. This sequence joins TRBV25-1 and TRBJ2-3; D remains ambiguous. Germline CDR1 is MGHDK and CDR2 is SYGVNS. V was clipped by 9 bases and J by 1 base, with 11 bases between them. The CDR3 totals 13 residues.

This rearrangement joins TRBV5-1 to TRBJ2-4; perhaps TRBD1 as D (5 bases). With 0 bases removed from V and 2 bases from J, the gap between germline ends came to 9 bases. The germline gives CDR1 SGHRS, CDR2 YFSETQ. This CDR3 has 15 residues. CDR3 amino acids: CASSLGADTKNIQYF. The CDR3 nucleotides are TGCGCCAGCAGCTTGGGGGCGGACACCAAAAACATTCAGTACTTC.

This chain uses TRBV5-1 with TRBJ2-7, with D possibly being TRBD1 (6 bases). Trimming cost V 4 bases and J 0 bases, with 11 bases left between them. The germline V gene has CDR1 SGHRS and CDR2 YFSETQ. CDR3 length equals 14 residues. The CDR3 protein is CASSQNRASYEQYF. The CDR3 nucleotides read TGCGCCAGCAGCCAAAACAGGGCCTCCTACGAGCAGTACTTC.

The chain recombines TRBV19 with TRBJ2-7; tentative D call: TRBD1 (6 bases). The germline gives CDR1 LNHDA, CDR2 SQIVND (reference sequence). The CDR3 consists of 15 residues. Between the trimmed V and J ends, which lost 2 bases and 8 bases, there was a span of 19 bases. The CDR3 nucleotides are TGTGCCAGTAGTATACTTGGAGGACAGCCGAACAAGCAGTACTTC. This translates into CASSILGGQPNKQYF. The full variable domain, completed using reference TRBV19 and TRBJ2-7, is DGGITQSPKYLFRKEGQNVTLSCEQNLNHDAMYWYRQDPGQGLRLIYYSQIVNDFQKGDIAEGYSVSREKKESFPLTVTSAQKNPTAFYLCASSILGGQPNKQYFGPGTRLTVT.

The chain uses TRBV9 and TRBJ2-7; D is unclear. Per the germline V gene, CDR1 is SGDLS and CDR2 is YYNGEE. This CDR3 comprises 15 residues. Trimming removed 0 bases from V and 2 bases from J, with 12 bases in between. The CDR3 sequence is CASSVDAPLAYEQYF. CDR3 nucleotide sequence: TGTGCCAGCAGCGTAGATGCCCCGCTTGCCTACGAGCAGTACTTC.

This sequence joins TRBV4-2 and TRBJ2-7, with 10 bases aligning to TRBD2. Germline trimming cut 3 bases from V and 1 base from J; bases unmatched to any gene: 9. Germline CDR1 and CDR2: LGHNA and YNFKEQ. The CDR3 runs to 17 residues. The CDR3, as DNA: TGTGCCAGCAGCCAGCCCGTGTCGGGACTAGCGTCCTACGAGCAGTACTTC. Translating gives CASSQPVSGLASYEQYF.

The chain joins TRBV5-8 to TRBJ1-2; tentative D call: TRBD1 (5 bases). V lost 4 bases, J lost 4 bases, and 17 bases lay in between. The CDR3 spans 15 residues. Germline values: CDR1 SGHTS, CDR2 YDEGEE. In nucleotides, the CDR3 is TGTGCCAGCAGCCCCGCCACCAGGGAAGGCTATGGCTACACCTTC. Translation: CASSPATREGYGYTF.

This chain uses TRBV6-5 with TRBJ2-7; D unresolved. The ends were cut back, 3 bases at V and 2 bases at J, with 5 bases in the middle. From germline, CDR1 is MNHEY and CDR2 SVGAGI. The CDR3 runs 12 residues. In DNA form, the CDR3 reads TGTGCCAGCAGTTATGTCCCCTACGAGCAGTACTTC. Translation: CASSYVPYEQYF.